This T cell receptor (beta chain) was sequenced during a study of CD8 T cells in Susac syndrome. The RNA input was roughly 0.45 to 1 ug, and it was reverse transcribed with random hexamers. TCRdb itself ran the immunoSEQ multiplex PCR reads through MiXCR, one entry per CDR3 protein. The sample lists about 150,000 distinct CDR3 sequences, 85% to 95% occurring once. Trimming took 6 bases from V and 9 from J; bases not matched to a gene: 10. The germline V gene has CDR1 MNHEY and CDR2 SMNVEV (reference sequence). There are 15 residues in the CDR3. This clonotype was obtained from a human donor with multiple sclerosis. Sequences were obtained from CD4+ T cells from PBMCs. V usage is TRBV27 and J usage is TRBJ2-1; 11 nucleotides match TRBD1. The DNA for the CDR3 is TGTGCCAGCAGACCCCGGACAGGGGGCTATGGTGAGCAGTTCTTC. Protein: CASRPRTGGYGEQFF.